The entry below gives a single TCR beta chain sequence along with its context. The antigen remains undetermined. This sample is drawn from a study of CXCR3-negative and CXCR3-positive naive CD8 T cells. Study-wide results and caveats: Higher TRB CDR3 hydrophobicity marked CXCR3-positive naive cells relative to CXCR3-negative naive cells. Researchers reported similar TRBV-TRBJ usage in naive CXCR3-negative and CXCR3-positive cells, though memory differed.

UMI-labeled 5' RACE TRB cDNA libraries were prepared from the cells. Using the 5' RACE reads, TCRdb records one entry per CDR3 protein without DNA. The sample is made up of about 89,000 distinct CDR3 sequences, and the top ten hold about 1% of it. The source of this sequence is a human donor in good health. Some clones in this sample may be carry-over from other donors' samples. The sequencing input was naive CXCR3+ CD8+ T cells from blood. Specified subset: CD45RO-CCR7+CD27+CD95- naive CD8+ T cells expressing CXCR3 (TNR3+).

CDR3 in amino acids: CASTVTRGNTEAFF. The rearrangement links TRBV6-2 or TRBV6-3 to TRBJ1-1. Germline V gene sequence: CDR1 MNHEY, CDR2 SVGEGT. The CDR3 length is 14 residues.